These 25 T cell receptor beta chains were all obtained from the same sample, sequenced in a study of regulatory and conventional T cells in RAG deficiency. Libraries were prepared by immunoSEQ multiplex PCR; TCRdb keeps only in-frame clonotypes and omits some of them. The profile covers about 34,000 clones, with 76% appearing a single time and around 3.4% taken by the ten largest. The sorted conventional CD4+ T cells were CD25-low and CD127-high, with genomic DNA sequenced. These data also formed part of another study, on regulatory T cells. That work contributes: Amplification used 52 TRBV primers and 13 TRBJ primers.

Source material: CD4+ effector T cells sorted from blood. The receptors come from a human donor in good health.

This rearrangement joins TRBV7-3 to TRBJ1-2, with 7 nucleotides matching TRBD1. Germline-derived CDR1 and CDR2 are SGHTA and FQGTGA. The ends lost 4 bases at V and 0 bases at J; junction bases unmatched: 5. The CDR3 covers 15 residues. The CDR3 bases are TGTGCCAGCAGCTCCGCCGGGACAGCTAACTATGGCTACACCTTC. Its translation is CASSSAGTANYGYTF.

The CDR3 loop reads CASSFDRMGTEAFF. In DNA form, the CDR3 reads TGTGCCAGCAGCTTTGACAGGATGGGCACTGAAGCTTTCTTT. This chain connects TRBV7-8 to TRBJ1-1; D perhaps matches TRBD1 (6 bases). This CDR3 has 14 amino acids. Trimming took 3 bases from V and 4 from J, leaving 12 bases between them. Germline V gives CDR1 SGHVS, CDR2 FQNEAQ.

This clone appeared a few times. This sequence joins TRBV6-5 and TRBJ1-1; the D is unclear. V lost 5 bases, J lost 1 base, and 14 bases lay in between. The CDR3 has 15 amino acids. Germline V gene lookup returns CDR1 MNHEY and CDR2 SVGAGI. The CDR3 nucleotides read TGTGCCAGCAGTCGGAGGGTCGTAAAGAACACTGAAGCTTTCTTT. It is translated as CASSRRVVKNTEAFF.

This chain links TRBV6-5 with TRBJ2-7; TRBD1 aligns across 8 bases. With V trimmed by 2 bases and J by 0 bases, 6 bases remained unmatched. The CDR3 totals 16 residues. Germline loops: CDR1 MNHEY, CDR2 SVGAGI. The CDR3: CASSYTGQAVSYEQYF. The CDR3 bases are TGTGCCAGCAGTTACACGGGACAGGCGGTCTCCTACGAGCAGTACTTC.

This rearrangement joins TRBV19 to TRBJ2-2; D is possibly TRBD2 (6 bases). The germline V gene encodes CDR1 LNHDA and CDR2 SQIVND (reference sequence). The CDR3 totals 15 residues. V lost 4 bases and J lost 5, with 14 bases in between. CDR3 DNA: TGTGCCAGTAGTAGCGGGACGTCGGGGACCGGGGAGCTGTTTTTT. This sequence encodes CASSSGTSGTGELFF. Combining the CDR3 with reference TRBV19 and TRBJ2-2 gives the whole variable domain DGGITQSPKYLFRKEGQNVTLSCEQNLNHDAMYWYRQDPGQGLRLIYYSQIVNDFQKGDIAEGYSVSREKKESFPLTVTSAQKNPTAFYLCASSSGTSGTGELFFGEGSRLTVL.

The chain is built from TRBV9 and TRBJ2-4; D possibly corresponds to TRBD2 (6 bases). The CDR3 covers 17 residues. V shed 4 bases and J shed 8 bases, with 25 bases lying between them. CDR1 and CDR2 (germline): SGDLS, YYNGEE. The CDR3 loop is CASSPRLSDDGGDIQYF. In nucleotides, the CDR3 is TGTGCCAGCAGCCCAAGACTAAGCGACGACGGGGGAGACATTCAGTACTTC.

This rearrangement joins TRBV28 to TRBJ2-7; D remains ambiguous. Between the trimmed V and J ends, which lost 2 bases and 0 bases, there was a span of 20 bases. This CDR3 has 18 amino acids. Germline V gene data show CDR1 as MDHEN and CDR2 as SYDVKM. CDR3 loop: CASSLPAPPGLVSYEQYF. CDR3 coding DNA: TGTGCCAGCAGTTTACCGGCCCCCCCCGGGCTAGTCTCCTACGAGCAGTACTTC. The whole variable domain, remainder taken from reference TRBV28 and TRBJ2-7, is DVKVTQSSRYLVKRTGEKVFLECVQDMDHENMFWYRQDPGLGLRLIYFSYDVKMKEKGDIPEGYSVSREKKERFSLILESASTNQTSMYLCASSLPAPPGLVSYEQYFGPGTRLTVT.

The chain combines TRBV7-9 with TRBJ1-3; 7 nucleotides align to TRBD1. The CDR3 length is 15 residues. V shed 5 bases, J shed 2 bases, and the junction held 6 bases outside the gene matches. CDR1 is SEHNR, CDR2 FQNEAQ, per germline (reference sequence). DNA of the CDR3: TGTGCCAGCAGCCAATTTAGGGGGCCTGGAAACACCATATATTTT. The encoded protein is CASSQFRGPGNTIYF.

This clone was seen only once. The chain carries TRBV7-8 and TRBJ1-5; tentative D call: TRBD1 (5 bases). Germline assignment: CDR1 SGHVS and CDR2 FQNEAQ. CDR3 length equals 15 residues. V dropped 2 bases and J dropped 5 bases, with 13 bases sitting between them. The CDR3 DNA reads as TGTGCCAGCAGCTTACCAGGGTGGGAACATCAGCCCCAGCATTTT. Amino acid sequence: CASSLPGWEHQPQHF.

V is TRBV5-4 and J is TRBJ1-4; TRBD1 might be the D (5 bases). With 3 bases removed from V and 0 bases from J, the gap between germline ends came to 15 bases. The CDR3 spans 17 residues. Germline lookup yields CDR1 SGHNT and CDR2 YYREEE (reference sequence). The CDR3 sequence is CASSWGRASATNEKLFF. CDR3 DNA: TGTGCCAGCAGCTGGGGCAGGGCCTCAGCAACTAATGAAAAACTGTTTTTT.

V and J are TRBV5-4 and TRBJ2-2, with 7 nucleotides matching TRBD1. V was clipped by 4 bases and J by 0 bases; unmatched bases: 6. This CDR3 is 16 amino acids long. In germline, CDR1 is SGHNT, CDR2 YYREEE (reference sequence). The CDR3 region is CASSPGTVSNTGELFF. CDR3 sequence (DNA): TGTGCCAGCAGCCCTGGGACAGTGTCGAACACCGGGGAGCTGTTTTTT.

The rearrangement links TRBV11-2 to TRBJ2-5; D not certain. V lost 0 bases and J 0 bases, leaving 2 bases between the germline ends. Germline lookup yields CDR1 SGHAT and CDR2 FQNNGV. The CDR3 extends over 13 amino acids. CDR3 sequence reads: CASSLEYQETQYF. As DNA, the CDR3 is TGTGCCAGCAGCTTAGAATACCAAGAGACCCAGTACTTC.

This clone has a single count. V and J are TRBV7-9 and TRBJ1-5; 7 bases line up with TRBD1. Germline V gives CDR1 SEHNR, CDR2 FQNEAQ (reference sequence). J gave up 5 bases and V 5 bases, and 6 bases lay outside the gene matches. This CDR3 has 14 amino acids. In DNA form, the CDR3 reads TGTGCCAGCAGCCAGGGGGGGGCGGATCAGCCCCAGCATTTT. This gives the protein CASSQGGADQPQHF.

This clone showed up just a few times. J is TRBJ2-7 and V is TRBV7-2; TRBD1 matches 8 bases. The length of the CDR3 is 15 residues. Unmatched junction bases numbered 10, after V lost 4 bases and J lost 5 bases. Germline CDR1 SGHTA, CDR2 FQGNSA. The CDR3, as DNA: TGTGCCAGCAGCTCCCTACGGGACAGGTCCCACGAGCAGTACTTC. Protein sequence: CASSSLRDRSHEQYF.

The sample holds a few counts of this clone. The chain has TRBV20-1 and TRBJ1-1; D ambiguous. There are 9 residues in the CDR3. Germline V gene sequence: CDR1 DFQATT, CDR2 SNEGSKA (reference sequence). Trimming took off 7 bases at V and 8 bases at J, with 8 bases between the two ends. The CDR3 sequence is CSVGFEAFF. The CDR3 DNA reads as TGCAGTGTGGGATTCGAAGCTTTCTTT.

The DNA of the CDR3 is TGTGCCAGTAGTCCCGGGACAGGTATCAACTATGGCTACACCTTC. This translates into CASSPGTGINYGYTF. The chain has TRBV19 and TRBJ1-2; 8 bases fit TRBD1. Germline V gene data show CDR1 as LNHDA and CDR2 as SQIVND (reference sequence). The V gene end was trimmed by 5 bases and the J gene end by 2 bases; junction bases not matched to a gene: 7. The CDR3 has 15 residues.

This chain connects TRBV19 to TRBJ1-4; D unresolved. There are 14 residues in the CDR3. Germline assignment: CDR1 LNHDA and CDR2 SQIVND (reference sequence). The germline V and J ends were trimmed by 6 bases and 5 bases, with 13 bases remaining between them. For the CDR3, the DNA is TGTGCCAGTAGGACGACCCAGGAGAATGAAAAACTGTTTTTT. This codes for CASRTTQENEKLFF. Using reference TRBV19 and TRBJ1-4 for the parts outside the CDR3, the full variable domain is DGGITQSPKYLFRKEGQNVTLSCEQNLNHDAMYWYRQDPGQGLRLIYYSQIVNDFQKGDIAEGYSVSREKKESFPLTVTSAQKNPTAFYLCASRTTQENEKLFFGSGTQLSVL.

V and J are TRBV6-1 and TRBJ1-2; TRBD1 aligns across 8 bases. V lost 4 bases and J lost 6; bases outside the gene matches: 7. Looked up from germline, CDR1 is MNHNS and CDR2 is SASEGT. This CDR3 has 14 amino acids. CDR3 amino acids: CASSVNRGGDGYTF. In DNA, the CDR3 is TGTGCCAGCAGTGTCAACAGGGGGGGTGATGGCTACACCTTC.

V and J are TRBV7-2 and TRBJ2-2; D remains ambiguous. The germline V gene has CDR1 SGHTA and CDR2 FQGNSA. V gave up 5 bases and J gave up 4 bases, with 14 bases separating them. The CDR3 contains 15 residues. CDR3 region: CASSHRRVSTGELFF. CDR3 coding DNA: TGTGCCAGCAGCCACCGTCGGGTTTCCACCGGGGAGCTGTTTTTT.

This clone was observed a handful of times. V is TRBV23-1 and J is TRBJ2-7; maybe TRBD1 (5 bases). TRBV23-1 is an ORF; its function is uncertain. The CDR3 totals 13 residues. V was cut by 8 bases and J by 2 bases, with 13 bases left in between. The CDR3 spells CASGAGPTYEQYF. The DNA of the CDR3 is TGCGCCAGCGGCGCAGGGCCTACCTACGAGCAGTACTTC.

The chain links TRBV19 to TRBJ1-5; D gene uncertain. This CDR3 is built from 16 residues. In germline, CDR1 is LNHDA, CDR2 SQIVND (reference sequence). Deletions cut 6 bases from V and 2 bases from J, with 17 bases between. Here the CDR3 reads CASRITRDPRNQPQHF. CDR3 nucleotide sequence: TGTGCCAGTAGAATCACTAGGGATCCTCGCAATCAGCCCCAGCATTTT. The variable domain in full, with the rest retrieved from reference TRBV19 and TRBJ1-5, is DGGITQSPKYLFRKEGQNVTLSCEQNLNHDAMYWYRQDPGQGLRLIYYSQIVNDFQKGDIAEGYSVSREKKESFPLTVTSAQKNPTAFYLCASRITRDPRNQPQHFGDGTRLSIL.

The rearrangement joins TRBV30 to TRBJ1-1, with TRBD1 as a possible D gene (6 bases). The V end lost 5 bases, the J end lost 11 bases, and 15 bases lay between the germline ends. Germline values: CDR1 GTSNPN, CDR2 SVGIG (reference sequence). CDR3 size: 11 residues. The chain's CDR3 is CAWDRTTDAFF. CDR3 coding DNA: TGTGCCTGGGACAGGACTACAGATGCTTTCTTT.

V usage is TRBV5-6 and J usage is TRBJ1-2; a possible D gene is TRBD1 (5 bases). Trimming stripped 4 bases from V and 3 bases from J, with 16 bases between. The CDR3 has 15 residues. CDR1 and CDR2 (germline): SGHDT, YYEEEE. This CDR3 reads CASSEGSNRYYGYTF. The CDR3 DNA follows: TGTGCCAGCAGCGAAGGCTCCAACAGGTACTATGGCTACACCTTC.

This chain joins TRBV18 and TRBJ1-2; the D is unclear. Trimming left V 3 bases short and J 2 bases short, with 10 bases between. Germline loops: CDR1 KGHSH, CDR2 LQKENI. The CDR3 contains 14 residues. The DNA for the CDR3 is TGTGCCAGCTCACCTACGGCGGGGAACTATGGCTACACCTTC. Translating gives CASSPTAGNYGYTF.

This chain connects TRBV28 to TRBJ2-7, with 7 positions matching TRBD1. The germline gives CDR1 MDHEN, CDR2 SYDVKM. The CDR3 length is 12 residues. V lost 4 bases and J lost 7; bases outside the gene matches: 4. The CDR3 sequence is CASSSTGVEQYF. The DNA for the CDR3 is TGTGCCAGCAGTTCAACAGGGGTGGAGCAGTACTTC.